This is a list of T cell receptor beta chains from one sample in a study of blood T cell repertoires in COVID-19. Generated by immunoSEQ multiplex PCR, the TCRdb table keeps only in-frame clones and is missing some. The top ten hold roughly 7.8% of the sample, which has approximately 210,000 clones, roughly 80% seen once. Sample: peripheral blood. Receptor source: a woman of 80 years or more with COVID-19, enrolled during active disease. The CDR3 runs from the conserved cysteine through the conserved F or W. The order of the fields is J gene, V gene, CDR3 protein.

J: TRBJ2-6
V: TRBV2
CDR3: CASSEGGLVDGANVLTF

J: TRBJ2-7
V: TRBV5-6
CDR3: CASTREGEQYF

J: TRBJ1-5
V: TRBV6-5
CDR3: CATEDWNQPQHF

J: TRBJ1-1
V: TRBV9
CDR3: CASSVGPPGGHTEAFF

J: TRBJ1-2
V: TRBV5-8
CDR3: CASSWQGNYGYTF

J: TRBJ2-2
V: TRBV11-3
CDR3: CASSLGSVNTGELFF

J: TRBJ2-7
V: TRBV6-5
CDR3: CASSYASWAYEQYF

J: TRBJ1-1
V: TRBV20-1
CDR3: CSASQGGRAFF

J: TRBJ1-2
V: TRBV7-9
CDR3: CASSIQYGYTF

J: TRBJ1-3
V: TRBV18
CDR3: CASSQERSSGNTIYF

J: TRBJ2-1
V: TRBV6-5
CDR3: CASSLAGAHYNEQFF

J: TRBJ1-1
V: TRBV5-1
CDR3: CASTRSQGTTEAFF

J: TRBJ2-5
V: TRBV5-1
CDR3: CASSLVTGQETQYF

J: TRBJ2-7
V: TRBV5-1
CDR3: CASSPGFYEQYF